This entry lists 7 T cell receptor beta chains sequenced from one sample in a study of shared clonotypes between healthy human individuals. Method: immunoSEQ multiplex PCR; TCRdb's copy keeps in-frame clones and lacks some. The sample shows hundreds of thousands of clones, 60% to 80% of them seen only once. The specimen sequenced was PBMCs. Receptors were obtained from a woman aged 35 to 49 in good health. Some clones in this sample may be carry-over from other donors' samples.

The chain carries TRBV6-5 and TRBJ2-1; D is unclear. Germline V lookup: CDR1 MNHEY, CDR2 SVGAGI. CDR3 length: 14 amino acids. V was cut by 6 bases and J by 6 bases, with 15 bases left in between. Here the CDR3 reads CASSPVVVSNEQFF. CDR3 DNA sequence: TGTGCCAGCAGCCCTGTGGTAGTCAGCAATGAGCAGTTCTTC.

A word on this clone: It may be a read error: a sequence one base away is much more abundant. Different DNA sequences within this sample yield the same CDR3. This chain links TRBV28 with TRBJ2-5; 9 bases fit TRBD2. CDR1 MDHEN and CDR2 SYDVKM come from the germline V gene. The CDR3 contains 16 residues. CDR3 in DNA: TGTGCCAGCCCCCCGGCGGGCGGGAGGGTTCAAGAGACTCAGTACTTC. Encoded protein: CASPPAGGRVQETQYF.

Turning to this clone: A much larger clone lies one base from this, so it may be a read error. The same CDR3 also results from other DNA sequences found in this sample. This chain uses TRBV30 with TRBJ2-2; 9 bases map to TRBD2. Germline V gene sequence: CDR1 GTSNPN, CDR2 SVGIG (reference sequence). The CDR3 sequence is 15 residues long. The DNA of the CDR3 is TGCGCCTGGGAGGGGGGGCTAGCGGGAACCGGGGAGCTGTTTTTT. Translated, it gives CAWEGGLAGTGELFF.

This chain connects TRBV7-9 to TRBJ1-5; TRBD1 agrees at 10 bases. The CDR3 has 15 residues. Losses at the gene ends were 4 bases for V and 2 bases for J; bases not matched to a gene: 2. Germline lookup yields CDR1 SEHNR and CDR2 FQNEAQ (reference sequence). The CDR3 nucleotides are TGTGCCAGCAGCTGGGACAGGGGAGGCAATCAGCCCCAGCATTTT. This sequence encodes CASSWDRGGNQPQHF.

Of note for this clone: A much larger clone lies one base from this, so it may be a read error. The V and J genes are TRBV5-4 and TRBJ2-5; D is possibly TRBD2 (6 bases). Trimming removed 2 bases at V and 4 bases at J, with 15 bases between. CDR1 is SGHNT and CDR2 is YYREEE in the germline V gene (reference sequence). The length of the CDR3 is 15 residues. CDR3 DNA: TGTGCCAGCAGCTTCCAAGTCCGGGGAGGAGAGACCCAGTACTTC. Translation: CASSFQVRGGETQYF.

A single count supports this clone. The junction departs from germline at one end; a sequencing error may be responsible. In DNA form, the CDR3 reads TGTGCCAGCAGCCCGGAGGCTAATGAAAAACCGTTTTTT. Its translation is CASSPEANEKPFF. The rearrangement uses TRBV2 and TRBJ1-4, with no clear D. The V gene's germline CDR1 is SNHLY and CDR2 FYNNEI. The CDR3 has 13 residues.

The chain recombines TRBV7-2 with TRBJ1-2, with a tentative D call TRBD1 (5 bases). The CDR3 runs 13 residues. V was shortened by 2 bases and J by 8 bases, with 12 bases between the two germline ends. Germline CDR1 is SGHTA and CDR2 is FQGNSA. This CDR3 is CASSLTGGTGYTF. The CDR3 region has the DNA TGTGCCAGCAGCTTAACTGGGGGAACGGGCTACACCTTC.